Presented here are 3 T cell receptor beta chains from one specimen sequenced in a study of OX40 agonist ivuxolimab in advanced cancers. Only in-frame clones appear in the TCRdb table, and some are missing; sequencing was by immunoSEQ multiplex PCR. Counted here are 20,000 or so clones, roughly 88% occurring once; the ten biggest clones make up approximately 35%. Sample: CD4+ or CD8+ T cells sorted from blood, taken in a trial of the OX40 agonist ivuxolimab. All receptors come from an adult with an advanced solid tumor such as melanoma, head and neck, liver or kidney cancer.

The chain recombines TRBV7-6 with TRBJ2-7; TRBD1 aligns across 7 bases. The CDR3 runs to 13 residues. V lost 0 bases to trimming and J lost 12 bases; unmatched junction nucleotides: 8. Germline CDR1 SGHVS, CDR2 FNYEAQ. The CDR3 nucleotides read TGTGCCAGCAGCTTAGCGTCACAGGGGTTACCGTACTTC. Protein: CASSLASQGLPYF.

V gene TRBV10-3 combines with J gene TRBJ1-4; D gene unclear. Germline V gene lookup returns CDR1 ENHRY and CDR2 SYGVKD. The CDR3 has 15 residues. V dropped 0 bases and J dropped 5 bases, with 10 bases sitting between them. The CDR3 region has the DNA TGTGCCATCAGTGAGTCTTTGGGATCGAATGAAAAACTGTTTTTT. Amino acids: CAISESLGSNEKLFF.

This sequence joins TRBV29-1 and TRBJ2-1, with 15 positions matching TRBD2. J gave up 4 bases and V 5 bases, and 12 bases lay outside the gene matches. Germline values: CDR1 SQVTM, CDR2 ANQGSEA. This CDR3 is built from 18 residues. Here the CDR3 reads CSVRGLAGGAQFYNEQFF. As DNA, the CDR3 is TGCAGCGTTCGGGGACTAGCGGGAGGTGCCCAATTTTACAATGAGCAGTTCTTC.